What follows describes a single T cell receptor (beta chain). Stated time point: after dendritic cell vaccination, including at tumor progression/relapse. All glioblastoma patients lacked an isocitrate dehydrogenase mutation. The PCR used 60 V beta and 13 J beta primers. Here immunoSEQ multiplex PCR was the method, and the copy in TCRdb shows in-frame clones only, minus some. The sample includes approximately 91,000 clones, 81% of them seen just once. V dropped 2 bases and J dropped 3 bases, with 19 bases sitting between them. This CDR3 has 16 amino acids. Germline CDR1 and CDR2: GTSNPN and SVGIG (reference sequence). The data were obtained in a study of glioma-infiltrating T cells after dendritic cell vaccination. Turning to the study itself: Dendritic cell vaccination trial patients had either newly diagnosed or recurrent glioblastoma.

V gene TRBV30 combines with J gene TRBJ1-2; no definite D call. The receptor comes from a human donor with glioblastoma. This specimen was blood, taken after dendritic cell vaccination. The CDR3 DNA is TGTGCCTGGAGTAAGGAGGCAGGACCCTTGGACTATGGCTACACCTTC. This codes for CAWSKEAGPLDYGYTF. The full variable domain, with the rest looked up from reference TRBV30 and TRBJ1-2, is SQTIHQWPATLVQPVGSPLSLECTVEGTSNPNLYWYRQAAGRGLQLLFYSVGIGQISSEVPQNLSASRPQDRQFILSSKKLLLSDSGFYLCAWSKEAGPLDYGYTFGSGTRLTVV.